A selection of T cell receptor beta chains follows, all from one sample in a study of blood T cell repertoires in COVID-19. TCRdb's copy holds only in-frame clones and misses some; the assay was immunoSEQ multiplex PCR. The profile shows over 300,000 clones, 70% to 90% of them singletons. Sequencing used PBMCs or T cells enriched from blood (not recorded which). Receptors originate from a woman aged 25-40 years who had recovered from COVID-19. Each CDR3 is given with its conserved first and last residue. The D gene is left open where the match is weak. Expanded clones are given a class, and other clones once, few, many or no size at all.

>-|TRBJ2-3|TRBV9|-
CASSVATRAGYTDTQYF
TGTGCCAGCAGCGTAGCTACACGGGCAGGGTACACAGATACGCAGTATTTT
>-|TRBJ1-2|TRBV27|-
CASSSRVNYGYTF
TGTGCCAGCAGTTCTAGAGTTAACTATGGCTACACCTTC
>-|TRBJ1-6|TRBV15|-
CATSRELGQGYSPLHF
TGTGCCACCAGCAGAGAACTTGGGCAGGGTTATTCACCCCTCCACTTT
>TRBD1|TRBJ1-6|TRBV25-1|-
CASSEYSGQYSPLHF
TGTGCCAGCAGTGAATACTCGGGACAGTATTCACCCCTCCACTTT
>TRBD2|TRBJ2-7|TRBV6-2/TRBV6-3|-
CASSASGGPYEQYF
TGTGCCAGCAGTGCTAGCGGGGGGCCATACGAGCAGTACTTC
>-|TRBJ1-3|TRBV30|-
CAWQGYGGNTIYF
TGTGCCTGGCAGGGGTACGGTGGAAACACCATATATTTT
>-|TRBJ2-7|TRBV29-1|few
CSVRRGGSSEQYF
TGCAGCGTGAGGAGGGGGGGATCCTCTGAGCAGTACTTC
>TRBD1|TRBJ1-3|TRBV10-2|once
CASTSWTGGNTIYF
TGCGCCAGCACTTCCTGGACAGGCGGAAACACCATATATTTT
>TRBD1|TRBJ2-1|TRBV5-4|-
CASSSDTGAGEQFF
TGTGCCAGCAGCTCGGATACAGGGGCGGGCGAGCAGTTCTTC
>TRBD2|TRBJ2-6|TRBV4-3|-
CASSQGRLAGYSGANVLTF
TGCGCCAGCAGCCAAGGTAGACTAGCGGGGTACTCTGGGGCCAACGTCCTGACTTTC
>TRBD1|TRBJ1-2|TRBV3-1/TRBV3-2|-
CASSPGQGLVGYGYTF
TGTGCCAGCAGCCCGGGACAGGGGCTTGTGGGCTATGGCTACACCTTC
>-|TRBJ2-5|TRBV18|few
CASSPRSGIVETQYF
TGTGCCAGCTCACCAAGATCGGGGATCGTCGAGACCCAGTACTTC
>-|TRBJ1-2|TRBV7-2|-
CASSFPGGNYGYTF
TGTGCCAGCAGCTTCCCGGGGGGGAACTATGGCTACACCTTC
>-|TRBJ1-2|TRBV12-5|-
CASGLAWTGYGYTF
TGTGCTAGTGGTTTGGCCTGGACGGGATATGGCTACACCTTC
>-|TRBJ2-7|TRBV5-6|-
CASSFGGRVHEQYF
TGTGCCAGCAGCTTCGGGGGGCGCGTCCACGAGCAGTACTTC
>-|TRBJ1-1|TRBV5-4|-
CASKQQNTEAFF
TGTGCCAGCAAACAGCAGAACACTGAAGCTTTCTTT
>-|TRBJ1-2|TRBV30|-
CASLSQLIGGYTF
TGTGCCTCCCTTTCTCAGTTGATCGGGGGCTACACCTTC
>-|TRBJ1-5|TRBV2|-
CASRDRQNQPQHF
TGTGCCAGCAGAGACCGACAGAATCAGCCCCAGCATTTT
>-|TRBJ1-4|TRBV2|-
CASSEQTREKLFF
TGTGCCAGCAGTGAACAGACTCGAGAAAAACTGTTTTTT
>-|TRBJ1-2|TRBV18|-
CASSPLEENYGYTF
TGTGCCAGCTCACCACTCGAGGAAAACTATGGCTACACCTTC
>TRBD1|TRBJ2-7|TRBV6-5|once
CASSMTGDRSEQYF
TGTGCCAGCAGCATGACAGGGGATCGTAGCGAGCAGTACTTC
>TRBD2|TRBJ2-1|TRBV7-3|-
CASSPTSGSSYNEQFF
TGTGCCAGCAGCCCTACTAGCGGGAGCTCCTACAATGAGCAGTTCTTC
>-|TRBJ2-1|TRBV18|-
CASSPDSTYNEQFF
TGTGCCAGCTCACCGGACTCCACCTACAATGAGCAGTTCTTC
>TRBD1|TRBJ2-1|TRBV5-1|few
CASSRQGYNEQFF
TGCGCCAGCAGCCGACAGGGTTACAATGAGCAGTTCTTC
>-|TRBJ1-1|TRBV2|-
CASTGTSTGAFF
TGTGCCAGCACCGGGACCTCTACAGGGGCTTTCTTT
>-|TRBJ1-2|TRBV18|-
CASSPDQGYSGYTF
TGTGCCAGCTCACCGGACCAGGGCTATAGTGGCTACACCTTC
>-|TRBJ1-2|TRBV5-1|-
CASSLVGQEYGYTF
TGCGCCAGCAGCTTGGTGGGACAAGAATATGGCTACACCTTC
>-|TRBJ1-5|TRBV27|-
CASRKNPRGDQPQHF
TGTGCCAGCAGGAAGAACCCCCGGGGTGATCAGCCCCAGCATTTT
>-|TRBJ1-2|TRBV6-5|-
CASDRQDYGYTF
TGTGCCAGTGACCGACAGGACTATGGCTACACCTTC
>TRBD2|TRBJ2-1|TRBV30|-
CAWSPGLAGNNEQFF
TGTGCCTGGAGTCCGGGACTAGCGGGGAACAATGAGCAGTTCTTC
>TRBD1|TRBJ1-2|TRBV5-1|-
CASSAYRGNRDGYTF
TGCGCCAGCAGCGCCTACAGGGGGAACAGGGATGGCTACACCTTC
>TRBD1|TRBJ1-5|TRBV23-1|-
CASSQRDSNSNQPQHF
TGCGCCAGCAGTCAAAGGGACAGTAATAGCAATCAGCCCCAGCATTTT
>-|TRBJ1-3|TRBV4-1|-
CASSQVSTVSGNTIYF
TGCGCCAGCAGCCAAGTCTCGACTGTATCTGGAAACACCATATATTTT
>TRBD2|TRBJ2-2|TRBV30|-
CAWSVGTSRINTGELFF
TGTGCCTGGAGTGTCGGGACTAGCAGAATTAACACCGGGGAGCTGTTTTTT
>TRBD1|TRBJ2-5|TRBV18|-
CASSQLRGRETQYF
TGTGCCAGCTCACAGCTCAGGGGGCGAGAGACCCAGTACTTC
>-|TRBJ1-1|TRBV5-1|-
CASSLAGRTEAFF
TGCGCCAGCAGCTTGGCAGGGCGCACTGAAGCTTTCTTT
>TRBD1|TRBJ1-3|TRBV13|once
CASSPSPGTGFGNTIYF
TGTGCCAGCAGCCCCAGTCCCGGGACAGGGTTTGGAAACACCATATATTTT
>-|TRBJ1-1|TRBV6-2/TRBV6-3|-
CASSLRPTTAITEAFF
TGTGCCAGCAGTTTACGACCGACAACGGCCATCACTGAAGCTTTCTTT
>-|TRBJ1-6|TRBV10-2|-
CASSESGSRSPLHF
TGCGCCAGCAGTGAATCAGGGTCCAGGTCACCCCTCCACTTT
>TRBD2|TRBJ2-5|TRBV2|-
CASSERSGGGRETQYF
TGTGCCAGCAGTGAACGTAGCGGGGGGGGAAGGGAGACCCAGTACTTC
>TRBD1|TRBJ2-1|TRBV5-4|once
CASRTGTGAYNEQFF
TGTGCCAGCAGAACCGGGACAGGGGCCTACAATGAGCAGTTCTTC
>TRBD1|TRBJ2-7|TRBV25-1|once
CASSGPGQGRREQYF
TGTGCCAGCAGTGGCCCGGGACAGGGAAGGCGCGAGCAGTACTTC
>-|TRBJ1-1|TRBV5-5|-
CASSLTTGMNTEAFF
TGTGCCAGCAGCCTTACCACAGGCATGAACACTGAAGCTTTCTTT
>-|TRBJ2-7|TRBV6-5|-
CASSRRLGDEQYF
TGTGCCAGCAGCCGGCGACTCGGGGACGAGCAGTACTTC
>TRBD1|TRBJ2-4|TRBV27|-
CASSTTGFVKNIQYF
TGTGCCAGCAGTACGACAGGGTTCGTCAAAAACATTCAGTACTTC